This is a list of T cell receptor beta chains from one sample in a study of blood T cell repertoires in COVID-19. The data were produced by immunoSEQ multiplex PCR, yet TCRdb's version contains in-frame clones alone and is incomplete. The sample has under 50,000 clones, approximately 90% seen once. The sample was peripheral blood. The receptors stem from a man aged 45 to 65 with active COVID-19. The CDR3 runs from the conserved cysteine through the conserved F or W. The D gene is left open where the match is weak. Where a row states a size, it is once, few, many or the class of an expanded clone; other rows omit it.

J: TRBJ2-5
V: TRBV28
D: TRBD2
size: .
DNA: TGTGCCAGCAGTTCCCTACCTAGCGGGAGGTACCAAGAGACCCAGTACTTC
CDR3: CASSSLPSGRYQETQYF

J: TRBJ1-1
V: TRBV7-8
D: .
size: .
DNA: TGTGCCAGCAGCTCGGGGGGTCAGGGGCGGACTGAAGCTTTCTTT
CDR3: CASSSGGQGRTEAFF

J: TRBJ2-1
V: TRBV4-2
D: TRBD2
size: .
DNA: TGTGCCAGCAGCCAAGGGACGGGAGGATACAATGAGCAGTTCTTC
CDR3: CASSQGTGGYNEQFF

J: TRBJ2-7
V: TRBV18
D: TRBD1
size: .
DNA: TGTGCCAGCTCACCGACGGGACAGGTCTCCTACGAGCAGTACTTC
CDR3: CASSPTGQVSYEQYF

J: TRBJ1-2
V: TRBV5-4
D: .
size: .
DNA: TGTGCCAGCAGCTTGACGAGGGAAAACTATGGCTACACCTTC
CDR3: CASSLTRENYGYTF

J: TRBJ2-5
V: TRBV11-3
D: .
size: once
DNA: TGTGCCAGCAGCCACATAGCGGTCCAAGAGACCCAGTACTTC
CDR3: CASSHIAVQETQYF

J: TRBJ2-3
V: TRBV5-1
D: TRBD2
size: few
DNA: TGCGCCAGCAGCTTGCAAGCGGGGGGCGACAATACGCAGTATTTT
CDR3: CASSLQAGGDNTQYF

J: TRBJ2-7
V: TRBV25-1
D: .
size: .
DNA: TGTGCCACAGGAATGGGTGTGATCGAGCAGTACTTC
CDR3: CATGMGVIEQYF

J: TRBJ2-7
V: TRBV29-1
D: .
size: .
DNA: TGCAGCCTAGACAGCGGGCGAGGGGCCTACGAGCAGTACTTC
CDR3: CSLDSGRGAYEQYF

J: TRBJ2-3
V: TRBV5-4
D: TRBD2
size: .
DNA: TGTGCCAGCAGCTTGGACAGACTAGCGGGAGATACGCAGTATTTT
CDR3: CASSLDRLAGDTQYF

J: TRBJ2-7
V: TRBV19
D: .
size: .
DNA: TGTGCCAGTAGTATACCAGGAATCTCCTACGAGCAGTACTTC
CDR3: CASSIPGISYEQYF

J: TRBJ2-5
V: TRBV3-1/TRBV3-2
D: .
size: .
DNA: TGTGCCAGCAGCCCGCAAGGGGCGGAGACCCAGTACTTC
CDR3: CASSPQGAETQYF

J: TRBJ1-5
V: TRBV30
D: TRBD1
size: .
DNA: TGTGCCTGGAACAAGGGACAGCTGTATAGCAATCAGCCCCAGCATTTT
CDR3: CAWNKGQLYSNQPQHF

J: TRBJ1-3
V: TRBV5-1
D: .
size: .
DNA: TGCGCCAGCAGCTTGGCAGGGACTGGAAACACCATATATTTT
CDR3: CASSLAGTGNTIYF

J: TRBJ1-3
V: TRBV9
D: TRBD1
size: .
DNA: TGTGCCAGCAGCGTAGGCTACAGGGGAGATGACACCATATATTTT
CDR3: CASSVGYRGDDTIYF

J: TRBJ2-7
V: TRBV6-2/TRBV6-3
D: .
size: .
DNA: TGTGCCAGCAGTTACGGGGCAGGGGATTACGAGCAGTACTTC
CDR3: CASSYGAGDYEQYF

J: TRBJ2-5
V: TRBV5-4
D: TRBD2
size: .
DNA: TGTGCCAGCAGCTTGGAGCGGGACGTTTACGAGACCCAGTACTTC
CDR3: CASSLERDVYETQYF

J: TRBJ2-5
V: TRBV20-1
D: TRBD1
size: .
DNA: TGCAGTGCAAGTCGACAGGGGGTTGTGGGAGAGACCCAGTACTTC
CDR3: CSASRQGVVGETQYF

J: TRBJ2-1
V: TRBV4-1
D: TRBD1
size: .
DNA: TGCGCCAGCAGCCAAAGAGGTGGGACAGGGAAAAATGAGCAGTTCTTC
CDR3: CASSQRGGTGKNEQFF

J: TRBJ2-1
V: TRBV18
D: .
size: once
DNA: TGTGCCAGCTCACAAGGGGGGACAGCCTACAATGAGCAGTTCTTC
CDR3: CASSQGGTAYNEQFF

J: TRBJ2-1
V: TRBV6-5
D: TRBD2
size: .
DNA: TGTGCCAGCAAGAGGGCTAGCGGGATTTCGGGTGAGCAGTTCTTC
CDR3: CASKRASGISGEQFF

J: TRBJ2-1
V: TRBV30
D: .
size: .
DNA: TGTGCCTGGAGGCGGGTAGGATACAATGAGCAGTTCTTC
CDR3: CAWRRVGYNEQFF

J: TRBJ2-4
V: TRBV9
D: .
size: .
DNA: TGTGCCAGCAGCGGGGACTTGGGAGCCAAAAACATTCAGTACTTC
CDR3: CASSGDLGAKNIQYF

J: TRBJ1-1
V: TRBV7-2
D: .
size: .
DNA: TGTGCCAGCAGCTTAGGGGCATTCGCTCAAGCTTTCTTT
CDR3: CASSLGAFAQAFF

J: TRBJ1-1
V: TRBV7-9
D: .
size: .
DNA: TGTGCCAGCAGCTTGGACTCAGATAAAGCTTTCTTT
CDR3: CASSLDSDKAFF

J: TRBJ2-2
V: TRBV12-3/TRBV12-4
D: .
size: .
DNA: TGTGCCAGCAGTCACTTTACCGGGGAGCTGTTTTTT
CDR3: CASSHFTGELFF

J: TRBJ1-4
V: TRBV19
D: TRBD1
size: .
DNA: TGTGCCAGTAGCACCCGGAACAGGGGGAATGAAAAACTGTTTTTT
CDR3: CASSTRNRGNEKLFF

J: TRBJ1-1
V: TRBV5-1
D: TRBD1
size: .
DNA: TGCGCCAGCAGCCCGGGGGGACAGGGTTTAGGGAACACTGAAGCTTTCTTT
CDR3: CASSPGGQGLGNTEAFF

J: TRBJ2-7
V: TRBV19
D: .
size: .
DNA: TGTGCCAGTAGTATACAGGCGAGCTCCTACGAGCAGTACTTC
CDR3: CASSIQASSYEQYF

J: TRBJ2-1
V: TRBV10-2
D: TRBD2
size: few
DNA: TGCGCCAGCAGTGTCCCGGGACTAGCTGTGAATGAGCAGTTCTTC
CDR3: CASSVPGLAVNEQFF

J: TRBJ2-3
V: TRBV11-2
D: .
size: .
DNA: TGTGCCAGCAGCTCACTAGCCCGCACAGATACGCAGTATTTT
CDR3: CASSSLARTDTQYF

J: TRBJ2-5
V: TRBV2
D: TRBD1
size: .
DNA: TGTGCCAGCAGTCAAGAGACAGGGTCTGTCGAGACCCAGTACTTC
CDR3: CASSQETGSVETQYF

J: TRBJ2-5
V: TRBV9
D: .
size: .
DNA: TGTGCCAGCATCCTTCGATGGGTTAAAAACGGGGAGACCCAGTACTTC
CDR3: CASILRWVKNGETQYF

J: TRBJ1-3
V: TRBV6-6
D: TRBD1
size: .
DNA: TGTGCCAGCAGGCGACAGGGTTTGGTCGCCTCTGGAAACACCATATATTTT
CDR3: CASRRQGLVASGNTIYF

J: TRBJ2-5
V: TRBV27
D: .
size: .
DNA: TGTGCCAGCAGAGGCAGGGGCGGTTCGGAGACCCAGTACTTC
CDR3: CASRGRGGSETQYF

J: TRBJ1-2
V: TRBV28
D: .
size: .
DNA: TGTGCCAGCAGTTCCTCCGGGGACTATGGCTACACCTTC
CDR3: CASSSSGDYGYTF

J: TRBJ1-1
V: TRBV30
D: .
size: .
DNA: TGTGCCTGGAGTAAACAGAAGAACACTGAAGCTTTCTTT
CDR3: CAWSKQKNTEAFF

J: TRBJ2-1
V: TRBV6-4
D: TRBD2
size: .
DNA: TGTGCCAGCAGTGATGTAGCGGGGGGGCGCAATGAGCAGTTCTTC
CDR3: CASSDVAGGRNEQFF

J: TRBJ2-3
V: TRBV27
D: .
size: .
DNA: TGTGCCAGCAGTCCGACAAGGACTAGCACAGATACGCAGTATTTT
CDR3: CASSPTRTSTDTQYF

J: TRBJ1-2
V: TRBV5-8
D: TRBD1
size: .
DNA: TGTGCCAGCAGGGTCCCCGACAGGGCCCGCCGGGATGGCTACACCTTC
CDR3: CASRVPDRARRDGYTF

J: TRBJ2-1
V: TRBV29-1
D: .
size: .
DNA: TGCAGCGTTGAGGGGGCGAACAATGAGCAGTTCTTC
CDR3: CSVEGANNEQFF

J: TRBJ2-7
V: TRBV7-9
D: .
size: .
DNA: TGTGCCAGCAGCAACGAGGGGGGGAAGCAGTACTTC
CDR3: CASSNEGGKQYF

J: TRBJ2-7
V: TRBV2
D: TRBD1
size: .
DNA: TGTGCCAGCAGTGACCCGGGACAGGGGGCCTACGAGCAGTACTTC
CDR3: CASSDPGQGAYEQYF

J: TRBJ1-5
V: TRBV7-2
D: .
size: .
DNA: TGTGCCAGCAGCCCGCTAGGGGACAATCAGCCCCAGCATTTT
CDR3: CASSPLGDNQPQHF

J: TRBJ2-3
V: TRBV21-1
D: .
size: .
DNA: TGTGCCAGCAGCAAAGTTGACAGATTCACAGATACGCAGTATTTT
CDR3: CASSKVDRFTDTQYF

J: TRBJ2-3
V: TRBV14
D: .
size: .
DNA: TGTGCCAGCAGCCAAGGAGAACCGAATACGCAGTATTTT
CDR3: CASSQGEPNTQYF

J: TRBJ1-1
V: TRBV11-3
D: .
size: .
DNA: TGTGCCAGCAGCTTAGATAGCCGGTCGAACACTGAAGCTTTCTTT
CDR3: CASSLDSRSNTEAFF